This T cell receptor (beta chain) stems from a study of cytomegalovirus exposure and HLA in healthy donors. There are 11 residues in the CDR3. After removal of 8 bases from V and 11 bases from J, the junction contained 6 bases not matched to a gene. CDR1 and CDR2 (germline): KGHSH, LQKENI. With 60 Vbeta and 13 Jbeta primers, the PCR was carried out. TCRdb's table, derived via immunoSEQ multiplex PCR, lists solely in-frame clones and lacks some. This table has 100,000 or so clones, 65% to 80% appearing once. The chain is built from TRBV18 and TRBJ2-3, with 8 bases identical to TRBD1. This sequence originates from a woman in her 40s in good health and CMV-seronegative. Sequencing input: PBMCs. The CDR3 sequence is CASAGQGGQYF. DNA of the CDR3: TGTGCCAGCGCTGGACAGGGCGGGCAGTATTTT. Drawing the rest from reference TRBV18 and TRBJ2-3, the complete variable domain is NAGVMQNPRHLVRRRGQEARLRCSPMKGHSHVYWYRQLPEEGLKFMVYLQKENIIDESGMPKERFSAEFPKEGPSILRIQQVVRGDSAAYFCASAGQGGQYFGPGTRLTVL.